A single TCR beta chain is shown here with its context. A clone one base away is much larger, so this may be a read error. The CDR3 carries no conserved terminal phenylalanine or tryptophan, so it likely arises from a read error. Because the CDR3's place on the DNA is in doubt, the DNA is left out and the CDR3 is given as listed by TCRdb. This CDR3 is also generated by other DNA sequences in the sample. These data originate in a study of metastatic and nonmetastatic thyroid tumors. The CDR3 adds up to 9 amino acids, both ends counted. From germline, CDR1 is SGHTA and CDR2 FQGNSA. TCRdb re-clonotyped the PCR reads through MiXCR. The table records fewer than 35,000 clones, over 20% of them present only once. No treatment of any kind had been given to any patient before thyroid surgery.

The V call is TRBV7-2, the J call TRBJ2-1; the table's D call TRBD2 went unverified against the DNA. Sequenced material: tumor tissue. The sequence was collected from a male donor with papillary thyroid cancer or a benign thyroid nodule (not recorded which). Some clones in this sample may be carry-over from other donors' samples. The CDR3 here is CASSPGLAG.